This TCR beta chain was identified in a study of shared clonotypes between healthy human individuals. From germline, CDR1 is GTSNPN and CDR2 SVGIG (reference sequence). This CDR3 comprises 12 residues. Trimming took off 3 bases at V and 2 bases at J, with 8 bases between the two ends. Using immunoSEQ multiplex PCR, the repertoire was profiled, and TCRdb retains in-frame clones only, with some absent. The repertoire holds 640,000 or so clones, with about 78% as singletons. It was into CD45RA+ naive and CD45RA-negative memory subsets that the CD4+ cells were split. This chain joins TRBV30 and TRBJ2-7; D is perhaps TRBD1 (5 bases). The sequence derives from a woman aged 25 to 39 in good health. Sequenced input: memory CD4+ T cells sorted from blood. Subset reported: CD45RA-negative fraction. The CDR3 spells CAWRDNAYEQYF. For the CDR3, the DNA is TGTGCCTGGAGGGACAACGCCTACGAGCAGTACTTC.